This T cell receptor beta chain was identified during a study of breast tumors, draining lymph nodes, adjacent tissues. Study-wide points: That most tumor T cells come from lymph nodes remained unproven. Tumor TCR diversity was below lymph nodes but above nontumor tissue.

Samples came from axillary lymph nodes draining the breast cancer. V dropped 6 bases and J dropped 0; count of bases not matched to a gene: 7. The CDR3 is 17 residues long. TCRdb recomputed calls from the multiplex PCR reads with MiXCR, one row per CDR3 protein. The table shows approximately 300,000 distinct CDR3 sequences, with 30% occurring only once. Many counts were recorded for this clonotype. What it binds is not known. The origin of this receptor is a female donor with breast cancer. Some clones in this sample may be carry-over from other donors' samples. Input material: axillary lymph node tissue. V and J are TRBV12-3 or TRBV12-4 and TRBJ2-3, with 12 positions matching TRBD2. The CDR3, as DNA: TGTGCCAGCAGCCGACGACTAGCGGGAGTCAGCACAGATACGCAGTATTTT. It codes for CASSRRLAGVSTDTQYF.